The subject of this entry is one TCR beta chain. Researchers sorted participants into cohorts using their self-reported clinical history. Cohort 3 donors were reported recovered after two negative PCRs, clearance, or symptom resolution. This entry belongs to a study of blood T cell repertoires in COVID-19. Study details: PBMCs, B-cell-depleted T cells, or T cells provided the cDNA or gDNA that made up the material.

How the authors handled the data: Researchers report that nucleated cell counts were estimated from reference gene primer amplification. The method was immunoSEQ multiplex PCR; TCRdb's version includes in-frame clones alone and lacks a portion of them. Clone size and the V and J calls come from that table; the DNA yielded D and trimming. This sample carries 400,000 to 450,000 clones, around 89% of them seen once, and the ten largest clones take about 1.1%. The receptor was isolated from a young man who had recovered from COVID-19. The sequenced sample was PBMCs or T cells enriched from blood (not recorded which).

Here the CDR3 DNA reads TGTGCCAGCAACCCTAGACAAGAGACCCAGTACTTC. Translation gives CASNPRQETQYF. The chain is built from TRBV6-5 and TRBJ2-5; no clear D gene. Germline V CDR1 and CDR2: MNHEY, SVGAGI. Trimming left V 7 bases short and J 2 bases short, with 8 bases between. This CDR3 spans 12 amino acids.